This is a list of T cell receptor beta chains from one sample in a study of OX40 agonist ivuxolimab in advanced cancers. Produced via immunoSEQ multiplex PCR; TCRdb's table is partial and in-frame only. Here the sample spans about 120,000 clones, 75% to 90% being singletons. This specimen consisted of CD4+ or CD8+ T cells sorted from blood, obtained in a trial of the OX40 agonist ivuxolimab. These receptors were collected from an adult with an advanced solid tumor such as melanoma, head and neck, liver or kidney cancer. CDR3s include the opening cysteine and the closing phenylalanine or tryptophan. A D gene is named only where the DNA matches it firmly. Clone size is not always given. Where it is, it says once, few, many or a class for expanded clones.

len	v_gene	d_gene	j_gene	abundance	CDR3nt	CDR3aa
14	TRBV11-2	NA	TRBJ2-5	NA	TGTGCCAGCAGCCTGGGACATAACCAAGAGACCCAGTACTTC	CASSLGHNQETQYF
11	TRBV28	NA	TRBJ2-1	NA	TGTGCCAGCAGTTTTGGGTACAGCCCGTTCTTC	CASSFGYSPFF
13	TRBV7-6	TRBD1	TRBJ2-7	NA	TGTGCCAGCAGCAAGGACAGGGAGTACGAGCAGTACTTC	CASSKDREYEQYF
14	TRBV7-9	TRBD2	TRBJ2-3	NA	TGTGCCAGCACCCGAGCGGGGGGCACAGATACGCAGTATTTT	CASTRAGGTDTQYF
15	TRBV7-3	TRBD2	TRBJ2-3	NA	TGTGCCAGCAGGCCTAGCGGGGGGGCCGTGGATACGCAGTATTTT	CASRPSGGAVDTQYF
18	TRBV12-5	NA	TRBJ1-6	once	TGTGCTAGTGGTTTGTGGTCTACAGCTCGCTCCTATAATTCACCCCTCCACTTT	CASGLWSTARSYNSPLHF
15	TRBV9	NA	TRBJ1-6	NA	TGTGCCAGCAGCGCTGATTGGGGGAGTGATTCACCCCTCCACTTT	CASSADWGSDSPLHF
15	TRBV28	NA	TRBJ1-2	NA	TGTGCCAGCAGCTCCCAGGGGTTCCATAACTATGGCTACACCTTC	CASSSQGFHNYGYTF
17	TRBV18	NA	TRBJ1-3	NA	TGTGCCAGCTCACCTTCGGAACTGGGGATCTCTGGAAACACCATATATTTT	CASSPSELGISGNTIYF
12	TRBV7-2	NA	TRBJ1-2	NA	TGTGCCAGCAGGAAACAAACGCATGGCTACACCTTC	CASRKQTHGYTF
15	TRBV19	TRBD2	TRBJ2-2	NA	TGTGCCAGTAGCACGGGACTATCGAACACCGGGGAGCTGTTTTTT	CASSTGLSNTGELFF
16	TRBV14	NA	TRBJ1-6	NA	TGTGCCAGCAGCCAAGACAGGGACACCTATAATTCACCCCTCCACTTT	CASSQDRDTYNSPLHF
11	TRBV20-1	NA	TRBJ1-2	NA	TGCAGTGCCCTCCCAACAGGGGGCTACACCTTC	CSALPTGGYTF
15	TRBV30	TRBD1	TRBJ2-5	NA	TGTGCCTGTCACCCGGCCGGGACAGGGTTAAAGACCCAGTACTTC	CACHPAGTGLKTQYF
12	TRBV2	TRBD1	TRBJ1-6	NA	TGTGCCAGCGGGACAGGGTTAAAGGGCCTCCACTTT	CASGTGLKGLHF
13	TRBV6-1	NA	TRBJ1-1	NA	TGTGCCATTTGGACTGGCGAGAACACTGAAGCTTTCTTT	CAIWTGENTEAFF
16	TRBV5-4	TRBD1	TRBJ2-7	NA	TGTGCCAGCAGCGGGGACCGGGACAGGGGGACCTACGAGCAGTACTTC	CASSGDRDRGTYEQYF
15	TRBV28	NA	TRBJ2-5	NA	TGTGCCAGCAGTTTAGGGTCACAGGGCCCAGAGACCCAGTACTTC	CASSLGSQGPETQYF
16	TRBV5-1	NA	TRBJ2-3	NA	TGCGCCAGCAGCCTCCTAGGAGGGGGTCCCACAGATACGCAGTATTTT	CASSLLGGGPTDTQYF
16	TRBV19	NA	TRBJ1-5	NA	TGTGCCAGTAGTATTGGTGGGGGGGCATACAATCAGCCCCAGCATTTT	CASSIGGGAYNQPQHF
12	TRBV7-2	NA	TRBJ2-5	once	TGTGCCAGCAGCTTAATCCAAGAGACCCAGTACTTC	CASSLIQETQYF
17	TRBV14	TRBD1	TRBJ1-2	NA	TGTGCCAGCAGCCAAACGACCGGGACAGGGGATTTCTATGGCTACACCTTC	CASSQTTGTGDFYGYTF
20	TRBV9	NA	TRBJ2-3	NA	TGTGCCAGCAGCGTAGATCTTCGGGGCGGCCGAGACGGTCTGTTGGATACGCAGTATTTT	CASSVDLRGGRDGLLDTQYF
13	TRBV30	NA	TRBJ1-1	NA	TGTGCCTGGAGTGCGGGCCTGAACACTGAAGCTTTCTTT	CAWSAGLNTEAFF
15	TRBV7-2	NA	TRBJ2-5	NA	TGTGCCAGCAGCCCGCAGGCGGCGGCGGGAGAGACCCAGTACTTC	CASSPQAAAGETQYF
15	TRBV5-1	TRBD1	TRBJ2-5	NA	TGCGCCAGCAGCTCCGGGACAGGGAGACGAGAGACCCAGTACTTC	CASSSGTGRRETQYF
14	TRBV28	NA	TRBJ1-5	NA	TGTGCCAGCTTATCAACGGCAACAGGGCCCCAGAAGCATTTT	CASLSTATGPQKHF
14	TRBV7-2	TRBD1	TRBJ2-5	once	TGTGCCAGCAGACCTCGACAGGGTTTGGAGACCCAGTACTTC	CASRPRQGLETQYF
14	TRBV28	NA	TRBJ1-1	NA	TGTGCCAGCAGACTAACCCAGACAGTATCCGAAGCTTTCTTT	CASRLTQTVSEAFF
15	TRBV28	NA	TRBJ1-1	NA	TGTGCCAGCAGGATCCCCGGGGCGGTCAGTACTGAAGCTTTCTTT	CASRIPGAVSTEAFF
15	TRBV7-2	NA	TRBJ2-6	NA	TGTGCCAGCGGTCAAGGAGGCTCTGGGGCCAACGTCCTGACTTTC	CASGQGGSGANVLTF
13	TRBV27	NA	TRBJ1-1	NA	TGTGCCAGCAGTTTATGGTGGAACACTGAAGCTTTCTTT	CASSLWWNTEAFF
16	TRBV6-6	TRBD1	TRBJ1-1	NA	TGTGCCAGCAGTGCCCCGGGACAGGGGGTGAACACTGAAGCTTTCTTT	CASSAPGQGVNTEAFF
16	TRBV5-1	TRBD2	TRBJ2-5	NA	TGCGCCAGCAGCCGGAGCGGGGGGGCCGCAATGGAGACCCAGTACTTC	CASSRSGGAAMETQYF
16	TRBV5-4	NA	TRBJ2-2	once	TGTGCCAGCAGGCGGGGGCAGACTTCGAACACCGGGGAGCTGTTTTTT	CASRRGQTSNTGELFF
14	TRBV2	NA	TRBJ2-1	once	TGTGCCAGCATCGGGGAGATAACCTACAATGAGCAGTTCTTC	CASIGEITYNEQFF
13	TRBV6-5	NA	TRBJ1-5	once	TGTGCCAGCAGTTACACAAGGGGGGGGCCCCAGCATTTT	CASSYTRGGPQHF
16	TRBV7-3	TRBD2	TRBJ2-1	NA	TGTGCCAGCAGCCCGCGGACTAGCGGGGGGGCCGTTGAGCAGTTCTTC	CASSPRTSGGAVEQFF
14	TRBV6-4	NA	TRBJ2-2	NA	TGTGCCAGCAGTCCCCGTACGGATGGCGGGGAGCTGTTTTTT	CASSPRTDGGELFF
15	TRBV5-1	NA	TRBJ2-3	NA	TGCGCCAGCAGCTTAAACGGACTTGCCACAGATACGCAGTATTTT	CASSLNGLATDTQYF
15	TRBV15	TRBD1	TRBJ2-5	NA	TGTGCCACCAGCAGAGATAGGGACAGGGCGGAGGCCCAGTACTTC	CATSRDRDRAEAQYF
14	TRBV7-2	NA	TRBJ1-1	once	TGTGCCAGCAGCTTGCGCAGGGCTTTGGGTGAAGCTTTCTTT	CASSLRRALGEAFF
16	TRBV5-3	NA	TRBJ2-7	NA	TGTGCCAGAAGCTGCCCGAGTGAGTCAGGGCACTACGAGCAGTACTTC	CARSCPSESGHYEQYF
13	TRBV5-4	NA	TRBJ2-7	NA	TGTGCCAGCAGCTTTAGGAGCTCCTACGAGCAGTACTTC	CASSFRSSYEQYF
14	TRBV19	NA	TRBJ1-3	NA	TGTGCCAGTAGTACCGGGACGTCTGGAAACACCATATATTTT	CASSTGTSGNTIYF
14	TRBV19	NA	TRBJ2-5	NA	TGTGCCAGTAGTATATTTCAGGGTCGGGAGACCCAGTACTTC	CASSIFQGRETQYF
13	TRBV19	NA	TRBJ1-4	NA	TGTGCCAGTAGTCTGGGACTTCGAGGTAAACTGTTTTTT	CASSLGLRGKLFF
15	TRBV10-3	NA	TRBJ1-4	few	TGTGCCATCAGTGCCGATACCGCAACTAATGAAAAACTGTTTTTT	CAISADTATNEKLFF
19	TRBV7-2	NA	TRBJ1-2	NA	TGTGCCAGCAGCAGGGGGGGAGCGGGGAAGTACGTTGGAGACTATGGCTACACCTTC	CASSRGGAGKYVGDYGYTF
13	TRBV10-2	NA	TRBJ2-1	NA	TGCGCCTCCGGACACGTAGGGGACAATGAGCAGTTCTTC	CASGHVGDNEQFF
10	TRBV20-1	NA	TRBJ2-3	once	TGCAGTGCCGCCACAGATACGCAGTATTTT	CSAATDTQYF